The 24 T cell receptor beta chains listed next were all sequenced from one sample in a study of cytomegalovirus exposure and HLA in healthy donors. Sequenced by immunoSEQ multiplex PCR; TCRdb stores in-frame clones only, minus some. This sample yields tens of thousands of clones, of which 94% are seen a single time; about 3.3% belongs to the top ten. Source material: PBMCs. The receptors originated from a woman between 18 and 29 years old in good health and CMV-seropositive.

The chain couples TRBV11-2 to TRBJ2-3; 7 bases align to TRBD2. The CDR3 has 15 amino acids. With V trimmed by 3 bases and J by 1 base, 4 bases remained unmatched. The germline V gene has CDR1 SGHAT and CDR2 FQNNGV. CDR3 residues: CASSFGLGGTDTQYF. CDR3 bases: TGTGCCAGCAGCTTCGGACTAGGGGGCACAGATACGCAGTATTTT. Combining the CDR3 with reference TRBV11-2 and TRBJ2-3 gives the whole variable domain EAGVAQSPRYKIIEKRQSVAFWCNPISGHATLYWYQQILGQGPKLLIQFQNNGVVDDSQLPKDRFSAERLKGVDSTLKIQPAKLEDSAVYLCASSFGLGGTDTQYFGPGTRLTVL.

This sequence joins TRBV27 and TRBJ2-1, with D possibly TRBD1 on 5 matching bases. Trimming took off 5 bases at V and 0 bases at J, with 14 bases between the two ends. The CDR3 sequence is 16 residues long. Germline assignment: CDR1 MNHEY and CDR2 SMNVEV (reference sequence). The CDR3 here is CASSPDTSHSYNEQFF. The CDR3 DNA is TGTGCCAGCAGTCCGGACACCTCCCACTCCTACAATGAGCAGTTCTTC.

This chain links TRBV27 with TRBJ2-7; D remains unclear. Germline V gene sequence: CDR1 MNHEY, CDR2 SMNVEV (reference sequence). V shed 4 bases and J shed 7 bases, with 17 bases lying between them. The CDR3 totals 14 residues. CDR3: CASSSPATTREQYF. The CDR3 nucleotides read TGTGCCAGCAGTTCCCCAGCTACTACGCGAGAGCAGTACTTC.

The chain joins TRBV4-3 to TRBJ2-5; TRBD2 matches 9 bases. This CDR3 has 19 residues. Germline values: CDR1 LGHNA, CDR2 YSLEER. The ends lost 0 bases at V and 4 bases at J; junction bases unmatched: 15. The CDR3 region has the DNA TGCGCCAGCAGCCAAGAGGCTCGAAGCGGGGGGTACTTTCGAGAGACCCAGTACTTC. As protein: CASSQEARSGGYFRETQYF.

V and J are TRBV6-5 and TRBJ1-1, with D hard to call. The V gene's germline CDR1 is MNHEY and CDR2 SVGAGI. The CDR3 is 14 amino acids. Trimming took off 4 bases at V and 2 bases at J, with 11 bases between the two ends. CDR3 in amino acids: CASSFQGRNTEAFF. CDR3 sequence (DNA): TGTGCCAGCAGTTTCCAAGGGAGAAACACTGAAGCTTTCTTT.

The V call is TRBV19, the J call TRBJ1-2; 8 nucleotides agree with TRBD1. The germline V gene has CDR1 LNHDA and CDR2 SQIVND (reference sequence). V trimming: 1 base; J trimming: 5 bases; junction bases outside the gene matches: 3. The length of the CDR3 is 14 residues. CDR3 DNA sequence: TGTGCCAGTAGTATAGGGACAGGGAGTTATGGCTACACCTTC. Translation gives CASSIGTGSYGYTF.

The chain recombines TRBV13 with TRBJ2-5; 15 bases are shared with TRBD2. This CDR3 region has 16 residues. V lost 8 bases and J lost 5; bases outside the gene matches: 9. Germline V gene sequence: CDR1 PRHDT, CDR2 FYEKMQ (reference sequence). The CDR3 loop is CASGRTSGGAGETQYF. The CDR3 coding sequence is TGTGCCAGCGGCAGGACTAGCGGGGGGGCGGGTGAGACCCAGTACTTC.

The chain is built from TRBV11-2 and TRBJ2-7, with D perhaps TRBD2 (6 bases). V was trimmed by 1 base and J by 2 bases, leaving 9 bases between them. This CDR3 is built from 14 residues. The germline V gene encodes CDR1 SGHAT and CDR2 FQNNGV. The CDR3 is CASSLGGAAYEQYF. The CDR3, as DNA: TGTGCCAGCAGCTTAGGCGGGGCCGCCTACGAGCAGTACTTC.

The chain joins TRBV29-1 to TRBJ2-1; 7 bases match TRBD2. V dropped 4 bases and J dropped 7; count of bases not matched to a gene: 4. The CDR3 has 12 amino acids. Germline lookup yields CDR1 SQVTM and CDR2 ANQGSEA. The CDR3 spells CSVVSSGNEQFF. CDR3 DNA sequence: TGCAGCGTTGTTTCTAGCGGTAATGAGCAGTTCTTC.

The genes are TRBV9 and TRBJ2-3; D unclear. CDR3 length equals 14 residues. Trimming pared 0 bases from V and 0 bases from J, leaving 5 bases between. Germline V gene sequence: CDR1 SGDLS, CDR2 YYNGEE. The CDR3 region is CASSVDTSTDTQYF. DNA of the CDR3: TGTGCCAGCAGCGTAGACACGAGCACAGATACGCAGTATTTT.

The V gene is TRBV2, the J gene TRBJ2-5, with TRBD2 identical over 11 bases. After removal of 4 bases from V and 3 bases from J, the junction contained 7 bases not matched to a gene. The CDR3 totals 16 residues. Germline loops: CDR1 SNHLY, CDR2 FYNNEI. The CDR3 DNA is TGTGCCAGCAGTGGGTTAGCGGGAGGGCCAGAAGAGACCCAGTACTTC. This gives the protein CASSGLAGGPEETQYF.

This clone showed up just a few times. V usage is TRBV5-6 and J usage is TRBJ2-6, with a tentative D call TRBD1 (6 bases). The CDR3 has 15 residues. With 7 bases removed from V and 0 bases from J, the gap between germline ends came to 11 bases. Germline V gene data show CDR1 as SGHDT and CDR2 as YYEEEE. CDR3 loop: CASFPGVSGANVLTF. CDR3 coding DNA: TGTGCCAGCTTCCCAGGGGTCTCTGGGGCCAACGTCCTGACTTTC.

V and J are TRBV28 and TRBJ2-5; 10 bases are shared with TRBD2. J lost 2 bases, V lost 6 bases, and 0 bases had no gene match. This CDR3 has 13 residues. Looked up from germline, CDR1 is MDHEN and CDR2 is SYDVKM. Here the CDR3 DNA reads TGTGCCAGCAGAGCGGGGGGGCAAGAGACCCAGTACTTC. Its protein is CASRAGGQETQYF.

This clone was seen only once. This chain links TRBV4-3 with TRBJ2-3, with 10 bases identical to TRBD2. Trimming removed 0 bases from V and 9 bases from J; junction bases left unmatched: 6. The CDR3 sequence is 15 residues long. Germline values: CDR1 LGHNA, CDR2 YSLEER. The CDR3 is CASSQEQRGGGTQYF. The DNA of the CDR3 is TGCGCCAGCAGCCAAGAACAGCGGGGGGGCGGGACGCAGTATTTT.

The chain couples TRBV7-9 to TRBJ1-4; D unresolved. Germline V lookup: CDR1 SEHNR, CDR2 FQNEAQ (reference sequence). Trimming took 6 bases from V and 7 from J, leaving 15 bases between them. The CDR3 loop spans 14 amino acids. CDR3 amino acids: CASSRNGQREKLFF. In DNA form, the CDR3 reads TGTGCCAGCAGTCGTAACGGTCAACGTGAAAAACTGTTTTTT.

The chain carries TRBV7-2 and TRBJ2-5; 8 positions match TRBD2. The V and J ends lost 3 bases and 4 bases, in that order; junction bases with no gene match: 4. This CDR3 has 14 amino acids. Germline CDR1 reads SGHTA; CDR2 reads FQGNSA. This CDR3 reads CASSFLTSVETQYF. DNA for the CDR3: TGTGCCAGCAGCTTTCTGACTAGCGTAGAGACCCAGTACTTC. Supplemented by reference TRBV7-2 and TRBJ2-5, the full variable domain reads GAGVSQSPSNKVTEKGKDVELRCDPISGHTALYWYRQSLGQGLEFLIYFQGNSAPDKSGLPSDRFSAERTGGSVSTLTIQRTQQEDSAVYLCASSFLTSVETQYFGPGTRLLVL.

The J gene is TRBJ1-2, the V gene TRBV20-1; maybe TRBD1 (5 bases). CDR1 DFQATT and CDR2 SNEGSKA come from the germline V gene (reference sequence). The CDR3 runs to 11 residues. Trimming removed 4 bases from V and 5 bases from J, with 8 bases in between. CDR3 nucleotide sequence: TGCAGTGCTATGCGGGGGTATGGCTACACCTTC. Protein: CSAMRGYGYTF.

This clone was seen only once. The V and J genes are TRBV6-1 and TRBJ1-5, with unresolved D. The germline V and J ends were trimmed by 4 bases and 6 bases, with 10 bases remaining between them. The length of the CDR3 is 13 residues. CDR1 MNHNS and CDR2 SASEGT come from the germline V gene. DNA of the CDR3: TGTGCCAGCAGTGCTAGAGGGTTTCAGCCCCAGCATTTT. Protein: CASSARGFQPQHF.

The chain links TRBV30 to TRBJ1-1; D is ambiguous. In germline, CDR1 is GTSNPN, CDR2 SVGIG (reference sequence). Trimming pared 3 bases from V and 2 bases from J, leaving 16 bases between. CDR3 size: 15 residues. CDR3 loop: CAWRAEALSNTEAFF. The CDR3 DNA reads TGTGCCTGGAGGGCCGAGGCGCTTTCTAACACTGAAGCTTTCTTT.

The genes are TRBV4-1 and TRBJ2-7, with TRBD2 identical over 13 bases. The CDR3 spans 15 residues. After removal of 4 bases from V and 2 bases from J, the junction contained 2 bases not matched to a gene. The V gene's germline CDR1 is MGHRA and CDR2 YSYEKL. CDR3 sequence (DNA): TGCGCCAGCAGCCGCGGACTAGCGGGGGCCTACGAGCAGTACTTC. This sequence encodes CASSRGLAGAYEQYF.

This clone was seen only once. The chain couples TRBV7-8 to TRBJ1-2; 9 bases are a match to TRBD1. The CDR3 is 16 residues long. Trimming took 7 bases from V and 4 from J; bases not matched to a gene: 13. In germline, CDR1 is SGHVS, CDR2 FQNEAQ. The chain's CDR3 is CASTEPLTGGVYGYTF. In DNA, the CDR3 is TGTGCCAGCACCGAGCCCCTAACAGGGGGCGTCTATGGCTACACCTTC.

A few counts support this clone. The chain links TRBV5-1 to TRBJ2-6; perhaps TRBD2 as D (6 bases). Germline CDR1 is SGHRS and CDR2 is YFSETQ. This CDR3 has 18 amino acids. V lost 0 bases, J lost 0 bases, and 13 bases lay in between. CDR3 sequence: CASSLAPGVISGANVLTF. In DNA form, the CDR3 reads TGCGCCAGCAGCTTGGCCCCGGGGGTAATCTCTGGGGCCAACGTCCTGACTTTC.

The V call is TRBV4-2, the J call TRBJ1-2, with TRBD1 matching over 9 bases. The CDR3 has 15 amino acids. Germline V gene lookup returns CDR1 LGHNA and CDR2 YNFKEQ. With 3 bases clipped from V and 8 bases from J, the junction kept 10 bases outside the gene matches. The CDR3 loop is CASSQPTGGVAGYTF. The CDR3 nucleotides read TGTGCCAGCAGCCAGCCGACAGGGGGTGTCGCCGGCTACACCTTC.

The chain is built from TRBV7-2 and TRBJ2-1; 7 bases are a match to TRBD1. The germline V gene has CDR1 SGHTA and CDR2 FQGNSA. The CDR3 runs to 15 residues. Germline trimming cut 4 bases from V and 7 bases from J; bases unmatched to any gene: 10. This CDR3 reads CASSSPPQGVNEQFF. CDR3 coding DNA: TGTGCCAGCAGCTCCCCCCCGCAGGGGGTAAATGAGCAGTTCTTC.